In this sample, the clone carrying this TCR beta chain turned up many times. These data belong to a study of T-cell reconstitution after alpha-beta-depleted transplantation in children. Between the trimmed V and J ends, which lost 1 base and 5 bases, there was a span of 6 bases. Looked up from germline, CDR1 is LGHNA and CDR2 is YSLEER. CDR3 size: 13 residues. Preparing the TCRbeta library involved the use of unique molecular identifiers. From the PCR reads, TCRdb called clonotypes with MiXCR, one entry per CDR3 protein. The table records tens of thousands of distinct CDR3 sequences, 4.9% of them present only once.

The chain carries TRBV4-3 and TRBJ2-1; no reliable D call. Sample: PBMCs, mostly from graft donor cells, taken 180 days after TCRalphabeta/CD19-depleted stem cell transplant. The receptor was isolated from a boy under three years old who had a stem cell transplant for acute myeloid leukemia, so the T cells may come from the graft donor. The CDR3 here is CASSQGRHNEQFF. The DNA for the CDR3 is TGCGCCAGCAGCCAAGGACGTCACAATGAGCAGTTCTTC.